The rows below give T cell receptor beta chains drawn from one sample of a study of blood T cell repertoires in COVID-19. TCRdb's table, derived via immunoSEQ multiplex PCR, lists solely in-frame clones and lacks some. The repertoire consists of a few hundred thousand clones, with 65% to 90% occurring once and the leading ten covering 3% to 4.5%. Material: PBMCs or T cells enriched from blood (not recorded which). The receptors shown here come from a woman aged 40 to 49 with acute COVID-19. CDR3s include the opening cysteine and the closing phenylalanine or tryptophan. Each record gives: J gene, clone size, V gene, D gene, CDR3 protein, CDR3 DNA. The D gene is left open where the match is weak. Some rows have no size entry. The others give once, few or many, or a class for an expanded clone.

TRBJ1-3	many	TRBV11-3	.	CASRPGHRSGNTIYF	TGTGCCAGCAGGCCGGGACACCGCTCTGGAAACACCATATATTTT
TRBJ1-1	.	TRBV30	.	CAWSVQSIGRGSFF	TGTGCCTGGAGTGTACAATCGATCGGCAGGGGTTCTTTCTTT
TRBJ1-5	.	TRBV19	TRBD1	CASSGADRGQPQHF	TGTGCCAGTAGTGGGGCAGACAGGGGCCAGCCCCAGCATTTT
TRBJ2-5	.	TRBV6-1	.	CASSRTTYQETQYF	TGTGCCAGCAGTCGGACAACATACCAAGAGACCCAGTACTTC
TRBJ2-3	.	TRBV28	.	CASSLSTGSTRTQYF	TGTGCCAGCAGTTTATCGACGGGTTCCACACGTACGCAGTATTTT
TRBJ1-6	.	TRBV6-5	TRBD1	CASRGRGAYNSPLHF	TGTGCAAGTCGGGGCAGGGGGGCCTATAATTCACCCCTCCACTTT
TRBJ2-2	once	TRBV7-7	TRBD2	CASSTGLANTGELFF	TGTGCCAGCTCTACGGGACTAGCGAACACCGGGGAGCTGTTTTTT
TRBJ1-2	.	TRBV7-9	TRBD1	CASSGRTGIYTF	TGTGCCAGCAGCGGACGGACAGGTATCTACACCTTC
TRBJ2-1	.	TRBV12-3/TRBV12-4	.	CASSPDKGQQFF	TGTGCCAGCAGTCCGGACAAGGGTCAGCAGTTCTTC
TRBJ1-6	once	TRBV2	.	CASGPQRSYNSPLHF	TGTGCCAGCGGTCCTCAGCGCTCCTATAATTCACCCCTCCACTTT
TRBJ2-1	.	TRBV4-1	TRBD1	CASSPLGQGRNEQFF	TGCGCCAGCAGCCCCCTGGGACAGGGTAGGAATGAGCAGTTCTTC
TRBJ1-2	.	TRBV19	.	CASSPTGNYGYTF	TGTGCCAGCTCCCCGACAGGAAACTATGGCTACACCTTC
TRBJ1-1	.	TRBV27	TRBD1	CASSSPGQGREAFF	TGTGCCAGCAGTTCCCCGGGACAGGGTCGGGAAGCTTTCTTT
TRBJ2-1	.	TRBV28	.	CASSSGQVGNEQFF	TGTGCCAGCAGTTCGGGACAAGTAGGGAATGAGCAGTTCTTC
TRBJ2-3	.	TRBV7-3	TRBD2	CASSPSPAGGGRQYF	TGTGCCAGCAGCCCCAGCCCAGCGGGAGGGGGCCGGCAGTATTTT
TRBJ2-6	.	TRBV19	TRBD2	CASSIRRGAGSGANVLTF	TGTGCCAGTAGTATAAGGCGGGGGGCTGGCTCTGGGGCCAACGTCCTGACTTTC
TRBJ1-6	once	TRBV28	TRBD1	CASKTGQATNPLHF	TGTGCCAGCAAGACGGGACAGGCCACGAATCCCCTCCACTTT
TRBJ1-2	.	TRBV27	TRBD1	CASSFSPSTGNYGYTF	TGTGCCAGCAGTTTTAGTCCCTCGACAGGGAACTATGGCTACACCTTC
TRBJ2-7	.	TRBV18	TRBD2	CASSPGLAGVLEQYF	TGTGCCAGCTCACCAGGACTAGCGGGAGTTCTCGAGCAGTACTTC
TRBJ1-2	.	TRBV3-1/TRBV3-2	TRBD1	CASSQKGTALLQYGYTF	TGTGCCAGCAGCCAAAAAGGGACAGCGCTACTACAGTATGGCTACACCTTC
TRBJ2-1	.	TRBV7-9	.	CASSSKSFGLVNYNEQFF	TGTGCCAGCAGCTCCAAAAGCTTCGGACTCGTAAACTACAATGAGCAGTTCTTC
TRBJ1-3	.	TRBV6-5	.	CASAGEGMLNTIYF	TGTGCCAGCGCCGGGGAAGGAATGCTAAACACCATATATTTT
TRBJ1-5	.	TRBV28	.	CASSMDGGYREPQHF	TGTGCCAGCAGTATGGACGGCGGGTACCGAGAACCCCAGCATTTT
TRBJ2-7	.	TRBV3-1/TRBV3-2	TRBD1	CASSYTGAEQYF	TGTGCCAGCAGCTACACAGGGGCCGAGCAGTACTTC
TRBJ1-2	.	TRBV28	.	CASSGGNYGYTF	TGTGCCAGCTCGGGCGGGAACTATGGCTACACCTTC
TRBJ2-4	few	TRBV21-1	.	CASSKRGLAKNIQYF	TGTGCCAGCAGCAAAAGAGGGCTAGCCAAAAACATTCAGTACTTC
TRBJ1-6	.	TRBV6-5	TRBD1	CASRLGQDNSPLHF	TGTGCCAGCAGATTGGGACAGGATAATTCACCCCTCCACTTT
TRBJ2-5	.	TRBV5-6	TRBD2	CASSFGEAGGETQYF	TGTGCCAGCAGCTTCGGTGAAGCGGGAGGAGAGACCCAGTACTTC
TRBJ2-2	.	TRBV28	TRBD2	CASTLLGRRGELFF	TGTGCCAGCACCCTACTCGGGAGGAGGGGGGAGCTGTTTTTT
TRBJ1-2	few	TRBV21-1	.	CASSSGVGRGSYGYTF	.
TRBJ2-7	.	TRBV28	.	CASTPSFVRTMGHEQYF	TGTGCCAGCACCCCATCGTTTGTGAGGACTATGGGTCACGAGCAGTACTTC
TRBJ2-7	.	TRBV20-1	.	CSARTAYEQYF	TGCAGTGCTAGGACAGCCTACGAGCAGTACTTC
TRBJ1-5	once	TRBV28	.	CASSLPGSSNQPQHF	TGTGCCAGCAGTTTACCCGGGAGTAGCAATCAGCCCCAGCATTTT
TRBJ1-6	.	TRBV14	TRBD1	CASSTRTGDNSPLHF	TGTGCCAGCAGCACTCGGACAGGGGATAATTCACCCCTCCACTTT
TRBJ2-7	.	TRBV7-9	TRBD1	CASSRTGGISGYEQYF	TGTGCCAGCAGCCGGACAGGGGGGATTTCTGGCTACGAGCAGTACTTC
TRBJ2-5	.	TRBV5-5	TRBD1	CASSQAGTGKETQYF	TGTGCCAGCAGCCAGGCCGGGACAGGGAAAGAGACCCAGTACTTC
TRBJ2-6	.	TRBV19	.	CASRGGTLRTISGANVLTF	TGTGCCAGTAGGGGCGGGACCCTAAGAACTATCTCTGGGGCCAACGTCCTGACTTTC
TRBJ2-1	.	TRBV5-1	TRBD2	CASSRGGSSPNEQFF	TGCGCCAGCAGCCGGGGGGGTTCAAGTCCCAATGAGCAGTTCTTC
TRBJ2-1	.	TRBV6-1	TRBD2	CASSEVLGGSPPGGEQFF	TGTGCCAGCAGTGAAGTGCTGGGCGGGAGTCCCCCGGGCGGGGAGCAGTTCTTC
TRBJ2-3	.	TRBV5-4	.	CASSPAAQGTQYF	TGTGCCAGCAGCCCGGCCGCCCAGGGTACGCAGTATTTT
TRBJ2-3	.	TRBV27	TRBD2	CASSLLREGGTDTQYF	TGTGCCAGCAGTTTATTACGGGAGGGCGGCACAGATACGCAGTATTTT
TRBJ2-1	.	TRBV27	TRBD2	CASSLDSGRPSRYNEQFF	TGTGCCAGCAGTTTAGATAGCGGGAGGCCGTCCCGCTACAATGAGCAGTTCTTC
TRBJ1-1	.	TRBV10-3	TRBD1	CAISDGQGGTEAFF	TGTGCCATCAGTGATGGACAGGGGGGGACTGAAGCTTTCTTT
TRBJ1-1	.	TRBV7-9	.	CASSPRQGPNTEAFF	TGTGCCAGCAGCCCCCGGCAGGGGCCGAACACTGAAGCTTTCTTT
TRBJ1-1	.	TRBV29-1	.	CSVGQMGATEAFF	TGCAGCGTTGGACAGATGGGGGCAACTGAAGCTTTCTTT
TRBJ2-2	.	TRBV7-9	.	CASSFPRNTGELFF	TGTGCCAGCAGCTTCCCCAGGAACACCGGGGAGCTGTTTTTT
TRBJ2-4	.	TRBV10-3	.	CAISESPGGRQNIQYF	TGTGCCATCAGTGAGTCCCCCGGAGGGCGACAAAACATTCAGTACTTC
TRBJ2-7	.	TRBV19	.	CASSTGLGIYEQYF	TGTGCCAGTAGTACCGGACTGGGAATTTACGAGCAGTACTTC
TRBJ2-7	.	TRBV21-1	.	CASSKPGLQTYEQYF	TGTGCCAGCAGCAAGCCGGGACTTCAAACCTACGAGCAGTACTTC
TRBJ2-7	.	TRBV11-1	.	CASSLEQGGYEQYF	TGTGCCAGCAGCTTAGAACAGGGGGGGTACGAGCAGTACTTC
TRBJ1-1	.	TRBV5-4	TRBD1	CASSLPTGGPNTEAFF	TGTGCCAGCAGCTTACCGACAGGGGGTCCGAACACTGAAGCTTTCTTT
TRBJ2-1	.	TRBV10-3	TRBD2	CAIKGTSGRGNNEQFF	TGTGCCATCAAAGGGACTAGCGGGAGAGGAAACAATGAGCAGTTCTTC
TRBJ1-1	.	TRBV7-2	TRBD1	CASSSSSRGQTEAFF	TGTGCCAGCAGCTCCTCTTCTAGGGGGCAGACTGAAGCTTTCTTT
TRBJ2-2	.	TRBV28	TRBD1	CASSPIPPTGTANTGELFF	TGTGCCAGCAGTCCCATTCCCCCCACAGGGACAGCGAACACCGGGGAGCTGTTTTTT
TRBJ2-3	.	TRBV28	.	CASSTVALDTQYF	TGTGCCAGCAGCACCGTAGCGTTAGATACGCAGTATTTT
TRBJ1-1	.	TRBV9	TRBD1	CASSPTQGDAEAFF	TGTGCCAGCAGCCCTACACAGGGGGATGCTGAAGCTTTCTTT
TRBJ1-1	.	TRBV28	TRBD1	CASATGGEGNTEAFF	TGTGCCAGCGCTACAGGGGGCGAGGGAAACACTGAAGCTTTCTTT